Listed below are T cell receptor beta chains from one sample, sequenced in a study of blood T cell repertoires in COVID-19. This table comes from immunoSEQ multiplex PCR, and its TCRdb copy is limited to in-frame clones, with some not included. The sample holds around 100,000 clones, approximately 86% seen once. The material sequenced was peripheral blood. These receptors were collected from a man aged 50-60 years with active or convalescent COVID-19. CDR3s include the opening cysteine and the closing phenylalanine or tryptophan. The order of the fields is clone size, D gene, V gene, J gene, CDR3 DNA, CDR3 protein. The D gene is left open where the match is weak. The size of a clone is reported for some rows only, either as once, few or many, or as a class for expanded clones.

size: NA; D: TRBD1; V: TRBV7-9; J: TRBJ1-2; DNA: TGTGCCAGCAGCTCCCAATCCGACAGGGCTTGGGGGTATGGCTACACCTTC; CDR3: CASSSQSDRAWGYGYTF
size: NA; D: NA; V: TRBV19; J: TRBJ2-7; DNA: TGTGCCAGTAGTATACTGACAGGCTACGAGCAGTACTTC; CDR3: CASSILTGYEQYF
size: once; D: NA; V: TRBV19; J: TRBJ2-3; DNA: TGTGCCAGTAGTATAAAAGCGATTAGCACAGATACGCAGTATTTT; CDR3: CASSIKAISTDTQYF
size: NA; D: TRBD1; V: TRBV5-1; J: TRBJ1-1; DNA: TGCGCCAGCAGACAGGGGGCGATCACTGAAGCTTTCTTT; CDR3: CASRQGAITEAFF
size: NA; D: TRBD1; V: TRBV29-1; J: TRBJ1-1; DNA: TGCAGCACAGGGGGGTTGAACACTGAAGCTTTCTTT; CDR3: CSTGGLNTEAFF
size: NA; D: NA; V: TRBV4-1; J: TRBJ1-6; DNA: TGCGCCAGCAGCCAAGAAATCGGTTCACCCCTCCACTTT; CDR3: CASSQEIGSPLHF
size: NA; D: NA; V: TRBV9; J: TRBJ1-3; DNA: TGTGCCAGCAGCGTAGTTACGTCAGGGGCTGGAAACACCATATATTTT; CDR3: CASSVVTSGAGNTIYF
size: NA; D: NA; V: TRBV9; J: TRBJ2-7; DNA: TGTGCCAGCAGCCCGAGGGACACCTACGAGCAGTACTTC; CDR3: CASSPRDTYEQYF
size: many; D: NA; V: TRBV20-1; J: TRBJ2-1; DNA: TGCAGTGCTAGTTGGGGCGGCGAGCAGTTCTTC; CDR3: CSASWGGEQFF
size: NA; D: TRBD1; V: TRBV24-1; J: TRBJ2-1; DNA: TGTGCCACCAGTGATCCCCGTTGGGACAGGGGCTCCTACAATGAGCAGTTCTTC; CDR3: CATSDPRWDRGSYNEQFF